This T cell receptor (beta chain) originates from a study of blood T cell repertoires in COVID-19. Germline lookup yields CDR1 LNHDA and CDR2 SQIVND (reference sequence). Trimming took 7 bases from V and 1 from J, leaving 8 bases between them. The CDR3 loop spans 13 amino acids. Produced via immunoSEQ multiplex PCR; TCRdb's table is partial and in-frame only. The sample lists under 300,000 clones, 86% occurring once. This TCR was sampled from a young woman with COVID-19, enrolled during active disease. This chain uses TRBV19 with TRBJ1-3; possible D gene TRBD1, 6 bases. The sequencing input was peripheral blood. As DNA, the CDR3 is TGTGCCAGTAATCAGGGGTCTGGAAACACCATATATTTT. Protein sequence: CASNQGSGNTIYF.